A single sample is the source of the 29 T cell receptor beta chains below, sequenced in a study of blood T cell repertoires in COVID-19. Measured with immunoSEQ multiplex PCR; TCRdb has only the in-frame clones, and not every one. The sample has 200,000 to 300,000 clones; 70% to 90% are singletons. Sequenced material: peripheral blood. These TCRs come from a woman in her 70s with active or convalescent COVID-19.

As for this clone: This same CDR3 is encoded by further DNA sequences in the sample. The V call is TRBV18, the J call TRBJ1-4, with TRBD1 as a possible D gene (5 bases). Trimming pared 3 bases from V and 7 bases from J, leaving 12 bases between. The germline V gene has CDR1 KGHSH and CDR2 LQKENI. The CDR3 is 14 residues long. In nucleotides, the CDR3 is TGTGCCAGCTCACCTCAGGGAGCGGGTGAAAAACTGTTTTTT. Residues: CASSPQGAGEKLFF.

This chain joins TRBV5-1 and TRBJ2-5; 7 bases align to TRBD2. Germline V lookup: CDR1 SGHRS, CDR2 YFSETQ. V lost 6 bases to trimming and J lost 4 bases; unmatched junction nucleotides: 12. CDR3 size: 15 residues. The CDR3 nucleotides are TGCGCCAGCACCCTCGCGGGGGAGCTCGTAGAGACCCAGTACTTC. Its protein product is CASTLAGELVETQYF.

The chain links TRBV18 to TRBJ1-6; 9 bases match TRBD1. The germline V gene has CDR1 KGHSH and CDR2 LQKENI. J was trimmed by 8 bases and V by 4 bases; bases with no gene match: 6. This CDR3 spans 15 amino acids. The DNA for the CDR3 is TGTGCCAGCTCACTTGGACAGGGGACGGATTCACCCCTCCACTTT. This encodes CASSLGQGTDSPLHF.

This chain connects TRBV13 to TRBJ2-1, with TRBD2 as a possible D gene (6 bases). Germline values: CDR1 PRHDT, CDR2 FYEKMQ (reference sequence). The CDR3 spans 20 residues. The V and J ends lost 4 bases and 4 bases respectively, with 29 bases between them. CDR3 loop: CASSSGADSPFWGVYNEQFF. The CDR3 nucleotides read TGTGCCAGCAGCTCGGGCGCGGACTCTCCCTTCTGGGGGGTATACAATGAGCAGTTCTTC.

The V and J genes are TRBV7-2 and TRBJ2-7; no clear D. The germline CDR1 and CDR2 sequences are SGHTA and FQGNSA. The length of the CDR3 is 13 residues. Trimming took 2 bases from V and 6 from J, leaving 11 bases between them. The CDR3 region has the DNA TGTGCCAGCAGCTTAAAGAGTAGAAGCGAGCAGTACTTC. Protein product: CASSLKSRSEQYF.

This rearrangement joins TRBV25-1 to TRBJ1-1; D ambiguous. The CDR3 length is 14 residues. Trimming cost V 3 bases and J 1 base, with 9 bases left between them. Germline CDR1 is MGHDK and CDR2 is SYGVNS. The CDR3 protein is CASSDGAGNTEAFF. CDR3 DNA sequence: TGTGCCAGCAGTGATGGAGCTGGGAACACTGAAGCTTTCTTT.

This chain links TRBV4-2 with TRBJ2-6; no definite D call. Germline-derived CDR1 and CDR2 are LGHNA and YNFKEQ. Trimming pared 1 base from V and 4 bases from J, leaving 11 bases between. The CDR3 covers 16 residues. The CDR3 protein is CASSQGSVTGANVLTF. For the CDR3, the DNA is TGTGCCAGCAGCCAAGGAAGCGTCACCGGGGCCAACGTCCTGACTTTC.

V and J are TRBV19 and TRBJ1-3; no definite D call. Germline V lookup: CDR1 LNHDA, CDR2 SQIVND (reference sequence). Trimming removed 1 base at V and 1 base at J, with 11 bases between. The CDR3 consists of 16 residues. The CDR3 region is CASSIVRGKSGNTIYF. The DNA of the CDR3 is TGTGCCAGTAGTATAGTTCGGGGAAAGTCTGGAAACACCATATATTTT.

This chain joins TRBV28 and TRBJ2-3; 8 bases match TRBD2. The CDR3 loop spans 15 amino acids. V shed 5 bases, J shed 5 bases, and the junction held 9 bases outside the gene matches. The germline V gene has CDR1 MDHEN and CDR2 SYDVKM. In DNA, the CDR3 is TGTGCCAGCAGTCTCGAAGCGGGGGTTAAAGATACGCAGTATTTT. This translates into CASSLEAGVKDTQYF. The full variable domain, with the rest looked up from reference TRBV28 and TRBJ2-3, is DVKVTQSSRYLVKRTGEKVFLECVQDMDHENMFWYRQDPGLGLRLIYFSYDVKMKEKGDIPEGYSVSREKKERFSLILESASTNQTSMYLCASSLEAGVKDTQYFGPGTRLTVL.

As regards this clone: This specimen includes other DNA sequences encoding the same CDR3. The J gene is TRBJ1-1, the V gene TRBV5-1; D call uncertain. V gave up 1 base and J gave up 0 bases, with 4 bases separating them. CDR1 and CDR2 from the germline V gene are SGHRS and YFSETQ. CDR3 length equals 13 residues. The CDR3 loop reads CASSLTVNTEAFF. DNA for the CDR3: TGCGCCAGCAGCTTGACGGTGAACACTGAAGCTTTCTTT.

The chain couples TRBV7-2 to TRBJ2-3, with TRBD2 matching over 9 bases. Germline lookup yields CDR1 SGHTA and CDR2 FQGNSA. The V segment lost 1 base and the J segment 2 bases; nucleotides outside the gene matches: 10. CDR3 length: 18 residues. CDR3 DNA: TGTGCCAGCAGCTTAGTGGGGGGACTAGCTACCTTCACAGATACGCAGTATTTT. Translated, it gives CASSLVGGLATFTDTQYF. Together with reference TRBV7-2 and TRBJ2-3, the CDR3 gives the full variable domain: GAGVSQSPSNKVTEKGKDVELRCDPISGHTALYWYRQSLGQGLEFLIYFQGNSAPDKSGLPSDRFSAERTGGSVSTLTIQRTQQEDSAVYLCASSLVGGLATFTDTQYFGPGTRLTVL.

This clone showed up just once. CDR3 DNA: TGTGCCAGCAGTGACTTAGCGGGGGGGGCCACAGATACGCAGTATTTT. Translation gives CASSDLAGGATDTQYF. V is TRBV6-4 and J is TRBJ2-3, with 11 positions matching TRBD2. The CDR3 spans 16 residues. Germline loops: CDR1 MRHNA, CDR2 SNTAGT. The junction had 2 bases not matched to a gene; V was cut back by 1 base and J by 2 bases.

The chain combines TRBV6-4 with TRBJ1-5; TRBD1 matches at 7 bases. CDR1 is MRHNA, CDR2 SNTAGT, per germline. J lost 6 bases, V lost 4 bases, and 6 bases had no gene match. This CDR3 comprises 14 residues. CDR3 loop: CASSAETGTQPQHF. In DNA, the CDR3 is TGTGCCAGCAGTGCCGAGACAGGGACTCAGCCCCAGCATTTT.

The chain links TRBV6-4 to TRBJ1-6, with 7 bases lining up with TRBD1. Germline lookup yields CDR1 MRHNA and CDR2 SNTAGT. The CDR3 is 18 amino acids. Trimming removed 2 bases from V and 3 bases from J; junction bases left unmatched: 10. In DNA, the CDR3 is TGTGCCAGCAGTGACATATTCGACAGGGCTATCTATAATTCACCCCTCCACTTT. This codes for CASSDIFDRAIYNSPLHF.

The rearrangement joins TRBV4-1 to TRBJ2-5; possibly TRBD2 for D (5 bases). The V gene lost 0 bases and the J gene lost 1 base, with 12 bases spanning the gap. Looked up from germline, CDR1 is MGHRA and CDR2 is YSYEKL. The length of the CDR3 is 16 residues. CDR3: CASSQDGERTQETQYF. CDR3 coding DNA: TGCGCCAGCAGCCAAGATGGCGAGCGGACCCAAGAGACCCAGTACTTC.

The chain combines TRBV5-5 with TRBJ1-5; 9 nucleotides match TRBD1. CDR1 is SGHKS and CDR2 is YYEKEE in the germline V gene (reference sequence). Trimming cost V 10 bases and J 4 bases; bases outside gene matches: 12. The CDR3 contains 15 residues. In DNA form, the CDR3 reads TGTGCCTGCCAACGAGGGACAGGGCTTAATCAGCCCCAGCATTTT. Its translation is CACQRGTGLNQPQHF.

This chain links TRBV2 with TRBJ2-3, with D perhaps matching TRBD1 (6 bases). Per germline, CDR1 SNHLY and CDR2 FYNNEI. Trimming pared 7 bases from V and 6 bases from J, leaving 20 bases between. The CDR3 spans 15 residues. The CDR3 nucleotides read TGTGCCAGCAAATCCCTACAGGGCTTTTGGGATACGCAGTATTTT. Translation: CASKSLQGFWDTQYF. Full variable domain (rest looked up from reference TRBV2 and TRBJ2-3): EPEVTQTPSHQVTQMGQEVILRCVPISNHLYFYWYRQILGQKVEFLVSFYNNEISEKSEIFDDQFSVERPDGSNFTLKIRSTKLEDSAMYFCASKSLQGFWDTQYFGPGTRLTVL.

The chain couples TRBV12-3 or TRBV12-4 to TRBJ1-6; D remains unclear. Trimming removed 5 bases at V and 7 bases at J, with 6 bases between. The CDR3 contains 12 residues. The CDR3 DNA is TGTGCCAGCAGTGGCTCCAATTCACCCCTCCACTTT. Translating gives CASSGSNSPLHF.

Only one count was recorded for this clone. The chain employs TRBV6-5 and TRBJ1-2; D ambiguous. The CDR3 is 14 amino acids. V was pared by 6 bases and J by 6 bases, with 17 bases between. Germline-derived CDR1 and CDR2 are MNHEY and SVGAGI. The CDR3 is CASRRRLNGHGYTF. The CDR3 DNA reads as TGTGCCAGCAGACGACGACTTAACGGCCATGGCTACACCTTC.

The J gene is TRBJ2-2, the V gene TRBV10-3; 8 nucleotides align to TRBD2. V shed 10 bases and J 9 bases; nucleotides not matched to a gene: 10. CDR1 is ENHRY, CDR2 SYGVKD, per germline. CDR3 length: 13 residues. The CDR3: CATRLALERELFF. The CDR3 DNA is TGTGCCACCCGACTAGCGTTGGAACGGGAGCTGTTTTTT.

The CDR3 reads CASSLPGADTQYF. The CDR3 coding sequence is TGCGCCAGCAGCTTGCCCGGGGCAGATACGCAGTATTTT. The chain combines TRBV5-1 with TRBJ2-3, with D possibly matching TRBD2 (5 bases). The germline CDR1 and CDR2 sequences are SGHRS and YFSETQ. The CDR3 loop spans 13 amino acids. V was clipped by 1 base and J by 4 bases, with 7 bases between them.

The gene calls are TRBV4-1 and TRBJ1-3, with D tentatively TRBD1 (5 bases). Germline CDR1 is MGHRA and CDR2 is YSYEKL. The CDR3 extends over 20 amino acids. V lost 2 bases to trimming and J lost 0 bases, with 23 bases between them. CDR3 region: CASSQQGHERGLSSGNTIYF. CDR3 nucleotides: TGCGCCAGCAGCCAACAGGGCCACGAAAGGGGCCTGAGCTCTGGAAACACCATATATTTT.

This chain links TRBV5-1 with TRBJ2-5, with D maybe TRBD2 (7 bases). The length of the CDR3 is 14 residues. Trimming removed 2 bases at V and 5 bases at J, with 13 bases between. Germline lookup yields CDR1 SGHRS and CDR2 YFSETQ. DNA of the CDR3: TGCGCCAGCAGCTTTGCGGGGGCAGGGGAGACCCAGTACTTC. It yields the protein CASSFAGAGETQYF.

V usage is TRBV6-5 and J usage is TRBJ1-6; a weak D match, TRBD1 (5 bases). Germline lookup yields CDR1 MNHEY and CDR2 SVGAGI. The CDR3 loop spans 15 amino acids. V lost 3 bases and J lost 2, with 8 bases in between. The CDR3 DNA follows: TGTGCCAGCAGTTATGCGGGGGCCTATAATTCACCCCTCCACTTT. Protein sequence: CASSYAGAYNSPLHF.

CDR3 sequence: CASSLKIGGTNTGELFF. The CDR3 bases are TGTGCCAGCAGCTTAAAGATCGGGGGAACGAACACCGGGGAGCTGTTTTTT. The chain joins TRBV7-2 to TRBJ2-2, with D perhaps TRBD2 (6 bases). The ends were cut back, 2 bases at V and 0 bases at J, with 13 bases in the middle. CDR1 SGHTA and CDR2 FQGNSA come from the germline V gene. The CDR3 spans 17 residues. Filled out from reference TRBV7-2 and TRBJ2-2, the complete variable domain reads GAGVSQSPSNKVTEKGKDVELRCDPISGHTALYWYRQSLGQGLEFLIYFQGNSAPDKSGLPSDRFSAERTGGSVSTLTIQRTQQEDSAVYLCASSLKIGGTNTGELFFGEGSRLTVL.

The V and J genes are TRBV9 and TRBJ2-3, with TRBD2 as a possible D gene (5 bases). The CDR3 is 15 residues long. Trimming removed 0 bases from V and 2 bases from J, with 10 bases in between. Germline lookup yields CDR1 SGDLS and CDR2 YYNGEE. The CDR3 loop is CASSVGERSTDTQYF. CDR3 nucleotide sequence: TGTGCCAGCAGCGTAGGAGAGCGGTCCACAGATACGCAGTATTTT.

The rearrangement links TRBV24-1 to TRBJ1-2; a weak D match, TRBD1 (5 bases). Trimming cost V 4 bases and J 4 bases, with 12 bases left between them. CDR3 length equals 14 residues. The germline V gene encodes CDR1 KGHDR and CDR2 SFDVKD. CDR3 amino acids: CATSDPTVSYGYTF. The CDR3 bases are TGTGCCACCAGTGACCCGACAGTCTCCTATGGCTACACCTTC.

The chain combines TRBV6-5 with TRBJ1-4; 7 bases line up with TRBD1. J lost 4 bases, V lost 5 bases, and 7 bases had no gene match. From germline, CDR1 is MNHEY and CDR2 SVGAGI. The CDR3 sequence is 15 residues long. The DNA of the CDR3 is TGTGCCAGCAGTCCCGGGACAGCTAATAATGAAAAACTGTTTTTT. Translation: CASSPGTANNEKLFF.

This clone was seen more than once but under ten times. The rearrangement uses TRBV19 and TRBJ2-5, with D possibly being TRBD1 (6 bases). The CDR3 length is 12 residues. Germline assignment: CDR1 LNHDA and CDR2 SQIVND (reference sequence). The germline V and J ends were trimmed by 4 bases and 7 bases, with 10 bases remaining between them. The CDR3 is CASSKGEGTQYF. As DNA, the CDR3 is TGTGCCAGTAGTAAGGGGGAAGGGACCCAGTACTTC.